This entry is about one TCR beta chain. How the authors handled the data: Nucleated cell number was recorded as an estimate derived from reference gene primer amplification. The protocol was immunoSEQ multiplex PCR, while the TCRdb copy is restricted to in-frame clones and leaves out a portion. D and trimming were read from the DNA, whereas the V and J calls and clone size are those reported in that table. In the table there are roughly 77,000 clones, over 80% of which are singletons. After removal of 2 bases from V and 2 bases from J, the junction contained 4 bases not matched to a gene. This CDR3 comprises 15 residues. Germline V gene lookup returns CDR1 LGHNA and CDR2 YSLEER. The sample is drawn from a study of blood T cell repertoires in COVID-19. Whole-study context: COVID-19 samples collected from the United States, Italy and Spain covered acute and convalescent phases. Sources were T cells, B-cell-depleted T cells, or PBMCs; the material itself was cDNA or gDNA.

This TCR was sampled from a woman older than 75 with active COVID-19. The gene calls are TRBV4-3 and TRBJ2-3; 7 bases are shared with TRBD2. What was sequenced was peripheral blood. The CDR3 nucleotides are TGCGCCAGCAGCCAACAGCGGGACCCCACAGATACGCAGTATTTT. Translated, it gives CASSQQRDPTDTQYF.